This TCR beta chain was captured by sequencing in a study of blood T cell repertoires in COVID-19. Here immunoSEQ multiplex PCR was the method, and the copy in TCRdb shows in-frame clones only, minus some. The table includes 200,000 to 250,000 clones, 80% to 90% detected once. Trimming cost V 4 bases and J 1 base, with 13 bases left between them. Germline V lookup: CDR1 LNHDA, CDR2 SQIVND (reference sequence). The CDR3 contains 15 residues. The chain has TRBV19 and TRBJ1-1; maybe TRBD1 (6 bases). This clonotype was obtained from a woman in her thirties or forties with acute COVID-19. Sample: PBMCs or T cells enriched from blood (not recorded which). The DNA of the CDR3 is TGTGCCAGTAGTACCTTCGCGACAGGGAACACTGAAGCTTTCTTT. As protein: CASSTFATGNTEAFF.